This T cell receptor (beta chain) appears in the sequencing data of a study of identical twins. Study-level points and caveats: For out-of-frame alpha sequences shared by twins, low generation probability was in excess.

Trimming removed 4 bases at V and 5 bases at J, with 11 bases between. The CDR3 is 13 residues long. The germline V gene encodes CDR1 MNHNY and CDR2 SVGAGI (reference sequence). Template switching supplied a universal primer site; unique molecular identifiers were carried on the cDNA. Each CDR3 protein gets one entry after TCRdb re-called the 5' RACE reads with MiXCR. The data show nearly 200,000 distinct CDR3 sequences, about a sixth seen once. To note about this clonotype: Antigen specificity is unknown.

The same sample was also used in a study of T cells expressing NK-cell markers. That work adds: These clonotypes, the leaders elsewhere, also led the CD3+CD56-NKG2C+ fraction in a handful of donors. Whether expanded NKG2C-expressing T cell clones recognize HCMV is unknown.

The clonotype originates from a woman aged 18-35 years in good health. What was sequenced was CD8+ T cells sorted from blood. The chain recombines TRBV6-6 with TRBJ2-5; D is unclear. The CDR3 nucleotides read TGTGCCAGCAGTTCCTTAAGTGGTGAGACCCAGTACTTC. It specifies CASSSLSGETQYF.